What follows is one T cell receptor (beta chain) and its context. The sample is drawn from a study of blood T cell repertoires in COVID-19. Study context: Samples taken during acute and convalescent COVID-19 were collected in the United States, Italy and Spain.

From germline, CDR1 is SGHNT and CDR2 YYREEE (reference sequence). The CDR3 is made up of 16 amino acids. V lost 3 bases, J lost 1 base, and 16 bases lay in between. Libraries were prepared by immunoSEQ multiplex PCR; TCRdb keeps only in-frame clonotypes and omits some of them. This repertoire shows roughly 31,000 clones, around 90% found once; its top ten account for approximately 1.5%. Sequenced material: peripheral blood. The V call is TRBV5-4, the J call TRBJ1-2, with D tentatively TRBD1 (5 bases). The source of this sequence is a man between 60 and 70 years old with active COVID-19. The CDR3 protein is CASSSNAGGFNYGYTF. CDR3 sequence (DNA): TGTGCCAGCAGCTCCAACGCGGGGGGTTTTAACTATGGCTACACCTTC. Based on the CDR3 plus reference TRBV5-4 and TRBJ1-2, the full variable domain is ETGVTQSPTHLIKTRGQQVTLRCSSQSGHNTVSWYQQALGQGPQFIFQYYREEENGRGNFPPRFSGLQFPNYSSELNVNALELDDSALYLCASSSNAGGFNYGYTFGSGTRLTVV.